The present entry profiles one T cell receptor beta chain with its context. What it binds is not known. Each donor supplied roughly 10 milliliters of peripheral blood. The data derive from a study of blood T cells in healthy people across ages. Study-wide findings and caveats: The unknown donor CMV status may have confounded expanded clonotype changes. PBMCs went unsorted, and a conclusive naive versus antigen-experienced comparison was therefore prevented.

CDR1 is LGHNA, CDR2 YSLEER, per germline. The CDR3 has 16 residues. Deletions cut 0 bases from V and 1 base from J, with 13 bases between. Using a J-beta primer mix together with a sample-barcoded 5' primer, a second PCR was run for 7 to 11 cycles. Researchers report that a template-switch adaptor with 12 random nucleotides tagged each cDNA molecule. Via MiXCR, TCRdb re-called the 5' RACE reads, giving one row per CDR3 protein. The sample records around 1,600,000 distinct CDR3 sequences, under 55% being singletons. The origin of this receptor is a woman aged 18-35 years in good health. The V and J genes are TRBV4-3 and TRBJ2-7; no clear D gene. Sequencing used blood. CDR3 residues: CASSQDWVNPSYEQYF. CDR3 nucleotide sequence: TGCGCCAGCAGCCAAGATTGGGTAAACCCTTCCTACGAGCAGTACTTC.